A single sample gave rise to the 16 T cell receptor beta chains below, sequenced in a study of T-cell memory formation after mild COVID-19. TCRdb itself ran the 5' RACE reads through MiXCR, one entry per CDR3 protein. The sample has 240,000 or so distinct CDR3 sequences, around a tenth seen once. The sequenced sample was PBMCs or a T cell subset sorted from them (not recorded which). The receptors originated from a man between 18 and 29 years old who had mild COVID-19 (a few samples of this study predate the infection). Cell type and time point are not known.

This clonotype was seen more than once but under ten times. The chain employs TRBV6-6 and TRBJ2-3; TRBD2 aligns across 7 bases. Germline V lookup: CDR1 MNHNY, CDR2 SVGAGI (reference sequence). The CDR3 has 16 residues. The V gene end was trimmed by 2 bases and the J gene end by 2 bases; junction bases not matched to a gene: 7. The CDR3 loop is CASSYATLAATDTQYF. CDR3 DNA sequence: TGTGCCAGCAGTTACGCCACCCTAGCGGCCACAGATACGCAGTATTTT.

This clonotype was detected only a few times. The rearrangement uses TRBV4-1 and TRBJ1-6; D is unclear. The CDR3 consists of 17 residues. Germline V gene data show CDR1 as MGHRA and CDR2 as YSYEKL. V was cut by 1 base and J by 7 bases, with 17 bases left in between. The CDR3 here is CASSQVPTLGKNSPLHF. The CDR3 region has the DNA TGCGCCAGCAGCCAAGTCCCTACGCTCGGCAAGAATTCACCCCTCCACTTT.

The chain couples TRBV2 to TRBJ2-1; perhaps TRBD1 as D (6 bases). The CDR3 spans 11 residues. Germline CDR1 reads SNHLY; CDR2 reads FYNNEI. V gave up 10 bases and J gave up 10 bases, with 14 bases separating them. CDR3 loop: CAIYRVGEQFF. CDR3 sequence (DNA): TGTGCCATCTACAGGGTTGGCGAGCAGTTCTTC.

This chain uses TRBV7-9 with TRBJ2-3; 8 bases fit TRBD2. V shed 5 bases, J shed 5 bases, and the junction held 6 bases outside the gene matches. CDR3 length: 14 residues. In germline, CDR1 is SEHNR, CDR2 FQNEAQ (reference sequence). The CDR3 DNA reads TGTGCCAGCAGCGGAGGACTAGCAGTAGATACGCAGTATTTT. It is translated as CASSGGLAVDTQYF.

In its sample, this clonotype was seen a few times. V and J are TRBV10-3 and TRBJ2-1; D ambiguous. The V gene lost 6 bases and the J gene lost 0 bases, with 9 bases spanning the gap. This CDR3 has 14 amino acids. CDR1 is ENHRY, CDR2 SYGVKD, per germline. CDR3 amino acids: CAISDPSSYNEQFF. CDR3 in DNA: TGTGCCATCAGCGACCCTAGCTCCTACAATGAGCAGTTCTTC.

V gene TRBV7-6 combines with J gene TRBJ1-4, with a possible D match to TRBD1 (5 bases). The CDR3 covers 15 residues. Germline lookup yields CDR1 SGHVS and CDR2 FNYEAQ. Trimming pared 1 base from V and 8 bases from J, leaving 14 bases between. In DNA form, the CDR3 reads TGTGCCAGCAGCTTAGGAGGGGCCTCGGGGGAAAAACTGTTTTTT. Its translation is CASSLGGASGEKLFF.

This chain connects TRBV7-8 to TRBJ1-2; D not certain. CDR1 and CDR2 (germline): SGHVS, FQNEAQ. Trimming removed 4 bases from V and 1 base from J, with 10 bases in between. The length of the CDR3 is 14 residues. DNA for the CDR3: TGTGCCAGCAGCTACGGGGAGCTTAACTATGGCTACACCTTC. Translated, it gives CASSYGELNYGYTF.

This clonotype was detected a few times. The rearrangement links TRBV24-1 to TRBJ1-6; no clear D gene. CDR1 and CDR2 from the germline V gene are KGHDR and SFDVKD. The CDR3 consists of 15 residues. The germline V and J ends were trimmed by 9 bases and 0 bases, with 11 bases remaining between them. CDR3 DNA: TGTGCCACCGGCGAATTGAGCTCCTATAATTCACCCCTCCACTTT. Translating it yields CATGELSSYNSPLHF.

CDR3 amino acids: CASRNGQNTEAFF. CDR3 coding DNA: TGTGCCAGCAGAAACGGACAGAACACTGAAGCTTTCTTT. The rearrangement uses TRBV6-5 and TRBJ1-1; tentatively, D is TRBD1 (5 bases). The CDR3 runs to 13 residues. Germline CDR1 reads MNHEY; CDR2 reads SVGAGI. V shed 6 bases and J shed 1 base, with 9 bases lying between them.

The chain uses TRBV12-3 or TRBV12-4 and TRBJ2-1; no reliable D call. This CDR3 is 15 amino acids long. Trimming took off 1 base at V and 1 base at J, with 8 bases between the two ends. As DNA, the CDR3 is TGTGCCAGCAGTTTAGAGGACCCATCCTACAATGAGCAGTTCTTC. Protein: CASSLEDPSYNEQFF.

The gene calls are TRBV12-5 and TRBJ2-7; 9 bases are shared with TRBD1. V gave up 7 bases and J gave up 4 bases; unmatched junction bases: 8. This CDR3 spans 14 amino acids. CDR1 and CDR2 from the germline V gene are LGHNT and FRNRAP. The CDR3 region is CASVRGQGLYEQYF. Here the CDR3 DNA reads TGTGCTAGTGTTCGGGGACAGGGACTTTACGAGCAGTACTTC.

V and J are TRBV19 and TRBJ2-6, with D maybe TRBD1 (6 bases). Trimming removed 3 bases from V and 2 bases from J, with 11 bases in between. CDR1 is LNHDA and CDR2 is SQIVND in the germline V gene (reference sequence). The CDR3 length is 16 residues. The DNA of the CDR3 is TGTGCCAGTAGTATGGGGGCATTCGCTGGGGCCAACGTCCTGACTTTC. It translates to CASSMGAFAGANVLTF.

This clonotype showed up just a few times. The rearrangement joins TRBV7-7 to TRBJ2-3; possibly TRBD2 for D (6 bases). The CDR3 runs 15 residues. V was cut by 2 bases and J by 0 bases, with 9 bases left in between. Germline CDR1 SSHAT, CDR2 FNYEAQ (reference sequence). The CDR3 DNA follows: TGTGCCAGCAGCTTAACTAGCTCTAGCACAGATACGCAGTATTTT. Amino acids: CASSLTSSSTDTQYF. The full variable domain, its missing parts supplied by reference TRBV7-7 and TRBJ2-3, is GAGVSQSPRYKVTKRGQDVTLRCDPISSHATLYWYQQALGQGPEFLTYFNYEAQPDKSGLPSDRFSAERPEGSISTLTIQRTEQRDSAMYRCASSLTSSSTDTQYFGPGTRLTVL.

This clonotype was seen ten or more times. The chain joins TRBV7-9 to TRBJ1-2; D uncertain. Germline loops: CDR1 SEHNR, CDR2 FQNEAQ (reference sequence). V lost 2 bases and J 4 bases, leaving 8 bases between the germline ends. This CDR3 is 13 amino acids long. In nucleotides, the CDR3 is TGTGCCAGCAGCTTACTCAGCCCCTATGGCTACACCTTC. Protein: CASSLLSPYGYTF.

V and J are TRBV7-3 and TRBJ2-2; 9 bases are shared with TRBD1. The trim removed 3 bases at V and 4 bases at J, leaving 3 bases unmatched. This CDR3 has 15 residues. Germline-derived CDR1 and CDR2 are SGHTA and FQGTGA. The CDR3 region is CASSFGQGSTGELFF. CDR3 DNA: TGTGCCAGCAGCTTTGGACAGGGGAGCACCGGGGAGCTGTTTTTT.

The V call is TRBV7-3, the J call TRBJ2-2; D is possibly TRBD1 (7 bases). V dropped 3 bases and J dropped 10 bases, with 21 bases sitting between them. In germline, CDR1 is SGHTA, CDR2 FQGTGA. The CDR3 runs 16 residues. CDR3 DNA sequence: TGTGCCAGCAGCTTGCTCGGGGGACAGACAACGGAGGAGCTGTTTTTT. Protein sequence: CASSLLGGQTTEELFF.